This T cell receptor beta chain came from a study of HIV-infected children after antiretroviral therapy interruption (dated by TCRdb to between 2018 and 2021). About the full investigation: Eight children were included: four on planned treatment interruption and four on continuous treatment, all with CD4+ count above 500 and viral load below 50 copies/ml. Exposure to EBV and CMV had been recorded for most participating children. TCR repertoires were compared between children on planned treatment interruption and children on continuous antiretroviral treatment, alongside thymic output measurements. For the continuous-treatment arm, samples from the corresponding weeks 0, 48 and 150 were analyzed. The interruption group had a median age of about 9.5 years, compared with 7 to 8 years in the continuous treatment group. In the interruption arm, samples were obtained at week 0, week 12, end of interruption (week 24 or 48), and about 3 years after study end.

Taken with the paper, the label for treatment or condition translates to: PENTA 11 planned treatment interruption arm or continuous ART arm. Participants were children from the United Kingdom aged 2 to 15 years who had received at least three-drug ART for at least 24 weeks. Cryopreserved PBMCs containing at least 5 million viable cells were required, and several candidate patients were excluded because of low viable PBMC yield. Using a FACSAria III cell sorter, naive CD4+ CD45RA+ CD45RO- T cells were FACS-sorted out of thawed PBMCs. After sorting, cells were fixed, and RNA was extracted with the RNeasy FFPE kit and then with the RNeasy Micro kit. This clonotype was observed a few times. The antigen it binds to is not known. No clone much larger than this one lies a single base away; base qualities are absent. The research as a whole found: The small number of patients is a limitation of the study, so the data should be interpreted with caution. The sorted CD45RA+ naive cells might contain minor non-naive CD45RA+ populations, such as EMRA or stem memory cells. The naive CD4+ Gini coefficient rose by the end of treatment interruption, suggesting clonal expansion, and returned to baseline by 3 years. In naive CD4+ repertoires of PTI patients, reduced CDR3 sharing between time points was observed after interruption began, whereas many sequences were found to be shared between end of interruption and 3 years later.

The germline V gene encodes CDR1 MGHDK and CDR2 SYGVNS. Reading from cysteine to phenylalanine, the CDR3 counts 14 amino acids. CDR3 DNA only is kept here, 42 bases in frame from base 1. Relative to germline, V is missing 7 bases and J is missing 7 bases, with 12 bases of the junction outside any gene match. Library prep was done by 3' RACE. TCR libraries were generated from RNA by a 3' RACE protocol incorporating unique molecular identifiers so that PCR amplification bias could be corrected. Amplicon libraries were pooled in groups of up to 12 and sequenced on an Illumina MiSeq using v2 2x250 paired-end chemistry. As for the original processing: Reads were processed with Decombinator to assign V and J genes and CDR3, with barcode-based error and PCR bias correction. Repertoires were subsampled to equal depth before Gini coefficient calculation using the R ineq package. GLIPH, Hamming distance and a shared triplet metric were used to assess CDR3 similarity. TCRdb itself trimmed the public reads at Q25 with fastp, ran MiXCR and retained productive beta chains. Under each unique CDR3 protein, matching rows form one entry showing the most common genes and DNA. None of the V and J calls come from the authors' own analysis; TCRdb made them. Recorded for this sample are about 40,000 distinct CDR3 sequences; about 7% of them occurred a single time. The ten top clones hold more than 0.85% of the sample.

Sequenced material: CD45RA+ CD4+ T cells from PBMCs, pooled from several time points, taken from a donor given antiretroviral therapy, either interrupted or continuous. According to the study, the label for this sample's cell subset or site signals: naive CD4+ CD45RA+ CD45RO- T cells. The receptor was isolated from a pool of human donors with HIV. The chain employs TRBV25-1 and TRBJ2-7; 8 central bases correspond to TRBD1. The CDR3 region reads CASMDEQGAKEQYF. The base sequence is TGTGCCAGCATGGACGAGCAGGGGGCGAAAGAGCAGTACTTC.